Sequencing of this TCR beta chain was carried out in a study of T cell responses to AZD1222 COVID-19 vaccine. Study-wide findings and caveats: Baseline antibody screening turned up just a handful of seropositive AZD1222 recipients. Spike-specific TCR breadth and depth went up after people got two AZD1222 doses.

As regards this clone: Its specificity is not known.

The CDR3 length is 14 residues. The germline V gene has CDR1 SGHVS and CDR2 FNYEAQ. The V end lost 1 base, the J end lost 5 bases, and 8 bases lay between the germline ends. Measured with immunoSEQ multiplex PCR; TCRdb has only the in-frame clones, and not every one. The data hold 95,000 to 110,000 clones, with over 80% observed a single time. The TCR comes from an adult who received the AZD1222 COVID-19 vaccine. The source material was peripheral blood, sampled 28 days after the second AZD1222 dose. The chain recombines TRBV7-6 with TRBJ2-2; D is unclear. The DNA of the CDR3 is TGTGCCAGCAGCTTAGGGACGCATACCGGGGAGCTGTTTTTT. This sequence encodes CASSLGTHTGELFF.